Each of the 24 T cell receptor beta chains below was sequenced from the same sample in a study of T cell repertoires in cytomegalovirus infection. Using its own MiXCR run on the reads, TCRdb lists one record per CDR3 protein. This table has 200,000 to 250,000 distinct CDR3 sequences, 6% to 8% appearing once. The sample consisted of PBMCs. The source of these receptors is a human donor in good health (CMV status not recorded). Some clones in this sample may be carry-over from other donors' samples.

Concerning this clonotype itself: An end of the junction does not agree with germline; a read error may underlie this. In DNA, the CDR3 is TGTTCCAGCCGGAGTAATGAAAAACTGTTTTTT. Its protein product is CSSRSNEKLFF. The chain joins TRBV28 to TRBJ1-4; D is unresolved. CDR3 size: 11 residues. Germline V CDR1 and CDR2: MDHEN, SYDVKM.

In this sample, this clonotype turned up a few times. The chain joins TRBV20-1 to TRBJ1-2, with D unresolved. The V gene's germline CDR1 is DFQATT and CDR2 SNEGSKA (reference sequence). The V gene lost 6 bases and the J gene lost 7 bases, with 24 bases spanning the gap. The length of the CDR3 is 15 residues. CDR3 DNA sequence: TGCAGTGCGCAACCAACTGGGGTGCCCAACCTTGGCTACACCTTC. This translates into CSAQPTGVPNLGYTF.

The rearrangement joins TRBV5-1 to TRBJ1-4; no clear D. The germline V gene encodes CDR1 SGHRS and CDR2 YFSETQ. The CDR3 consists of 13 residues. Deletions cut 9 bases from V and 0 bases from J, with 9 bases between. This CDR3 is CATRETTNEKLFF. DNA for the CDR3: TGCGCCACCCGGGAGACAACTAATGAAAAACTGTTTTTT.

This clonotype occurred many times. The chain links TRBV7-2 to TRBJ2-7, with 8 positions matching TRBD1. The trim removed 5 bases at V and 2 bases at J, leaving 2 bases unmatched. The CDR3 has 13 residues. Germline V lookup: CDR1 SGHTA, CDR2 FQGNSA. As DNA, the CDR3 is TGTGCCAGCAGCCCGGACAGGGCCTACGAGCAGTACTTC. Protein sequence: CASSPDRAYEQYF.

There are many counts of this clonotype. At one boundary the junction diverges from the germline segment, which might be a read error. The gene calls are TRBV6-2 or TRBV6-3 and TRBJ2-4; D remains ambiguous. This CDR3 region has 12 residues. Germline V CDR1 and CDR2: MNHEY, SVGEGT. CDR3 bases: TGTGCCAGCAGCTCCAAGGGCTGGCGAATGAACTTC. Residues: CASSSKGWRMNF.

Concerning this clonotype itself: A much bigger clone sits one base away, suggesting this may be a read error. The rearrangement uses TRBV20-1 and TRBJ2-3; 7 bases fit TRBD2. The germline CDR1 and CDR2 sequences are DFQATT and SNEGSKA (reference sequence). The CDR3 consists of 15 residues. V lost 7 bases and J lost 0; bases outside the gene matches: 10. CDR3 residues: CSDLTSPISTDTQYF. CDR3 nucleotide sequence: TGCAGTGACCTGACTAGCCCTATAAGCACAGATACGCAGTATTTT.

By sample fraction, this clonotype is medium-sized. The chain recombines TRBV7-2 with TRBJ1-2; D is ambiguous. The germline CDR1 and CDR2 sequences are SGHTA and FQGNSA. This CDR3 comprises 14 residues. Trimming removed 3 bases from V and 6 bases from J, with 14 bases in between. CDR3 sequence: CASSFLPSPDGYTF. CDR3 nucleotide sequence: TGTGCCAGCAGCTTCCTACCCTCCCCGGATGGCTACACCTTC. Looking up the rest from reference TRBV7-2 and TRBJ1-2 gives the full variable domain: GAGVSQSPSNKVTEKGKDVELRCDPISGHTALYWYRQSLGQGLEFLIYFQGNSAPDKSGLPSDRFSAERTGGSVSTLTIQRTQQEDSAVYLCASSFLPSPDGYTFGSGTRLTVV.

A few counts support this clonotype. V usage is TRBV20-1 and J usage is TRBJ1-6, with a weak D call TRBD1 (5 bases). CDR3 length: 13 residues. Germline V gene data show CDR1 as DFQATT and CDR2 as SNEGSKA (reference sequence). V shed 3 bases and J shed 9 bases, with 12 bases lying between them. DNA for the CDR3: TGCAGTGCTAGGGGGGGACTGGGTTCACCCCTCCACTTT. It codes for CSARGGLGSPLHF.

This clonotype was seen many times. The V call is TRBV28, the J call TRBJ1-1; no clear D gene. V lost 4 bases, J lost 0 bases, and 6 bases lay in between. CDR3 size: 13 residues. Germline V CDR1 and CDR2: MDHEN, SYDVKM. CDR3 sequence: CASSYLMNTEAFF. The CDR3 nucleotides are TGTGCCAGCAGTTATCTCATGAACACTGAAGCTTTCTTT.

This clonotype was detected only a few times. The chain has TRBV15 and TRBJ2-1; D may be TRBD1 or TRBD2 (5 bases each). Per germline, CDR1 LNHNV and CDR2 YYDKDF (reference sequence). V lost 11 bases and J lost 3, with 11 bases in between. This CDR3 is built from 12 residues. CDR3 sequence: CAVRGSYNEQFF. The CDR3 DNA follows: TGTGCCGTCCGGGGCAGCTACAATGAGCAGTTCTTC.

This sequence joins TRBV11-3 and TRBJ2-1; D gene unclear. Per the germline V gene, CDR1 is SGHNT and CDR2 is YENEEA. CDR3 size: 13 residues. V lost 5 bases to trimming and J lost 6 bases, with 11 bases between them. The CDR3 here is CASSSVTTNEQFF. CDR3 in DNA: TGTGCCAGCAGCAGTGTTACCACCAATGAGCAGTTCTTC.

In DNA, the CDR3 is TGTGCCAGCAGTTACCTCGGGAAGCAGGTCTACGAGCAGTACTTC. Translated, it gives CASSYLGKQVYEQYF. The chain uses TRBV6-2 or TRBV6-3 and TRBJ2-7, with a weak D call TRBD2 (5 bases). V was shortened by 2 bases and J by 3 bases, with 14 bases between the two germline ends. CDR1 and CDR2 (germline): MNHEY, SVGEGT. The CDR3 extends over 15 amino acids.

This clonotype occurred many times. V usage is TRBV7-2 and J usage is TRBJ1-5; D is perhaps TRBD1 (5 bases). V was cut by 5 bases and J by 4 bases, with 12 bases left in between. CDR3 length: 14 residues. CDR1 and CDR2 from the germline V gene are SGHTA and FQGNSA. In nucleotides, the CDR3 is TGTGCCAGCAGCCGCGACAGCCTTAATCAGCCCCAGCATTTT. It yields the protein CASSRDSLNQPQHF.

This clonotype was recorded at least ten times. This chain connects TRBV7-2 to TRBJ2-3, with 13 bases matching TRBD2. The V and J ends lost 5 bases and 7 bases, in that order; junction bases with no gene match: 15. The CDR3 is 18 residues long. Germline V gene lookup returns CDR1 SGHTA and CDR2 FQGNSA. This CDR3 is CASSRFRTSGGMVNTQYF. The CDR3 DNA sequence: TGTGCCAGCAGCCGGTTCCGGACTAGCGGGGGTATGGTGAATACGCAGTATTTT.

This clonotype was recorded at least ten times. The rearrangement uses TRBV29-1 and TRBJ2-7, with D possibly being TRBD1 (7 bases). Trimming cost V 4 bases and J 7 bases, with 17 bases left between them. This CDR3 spans 13 amino acids. Germline V gene data show CDR1 as SQVTM and CDR2 as ANQGSEA. CDR3 nucleotide sequence: TGCAGCGTTGGTGTTACAGGGGCGGGGGAGCAGTACTTC. This translates into CSVGVTGAGEQYF.

This clonotype has ten or more counts. DNA of the CDR3: TGTGCCTGGAGAGGCGACAGGGGCTTCTATGGCTACACCTTC. This translates into CAWRGDRGFYGYTF. The chain couples TRBV30 to TRBJ1-2, with 8 bases matching TRBD1. The CDR3 covers 14 residues. V dropped 3 bases and J dropped 4; count of bases not matched to a gene: 7. The germline V gene has CDR1 GTSNPN and CDR2 SVGIG (reference sequence).

This clonotype has only a few counts. This chain connects TRBV20-1 to TRBJ2-7, with D perhaps TRBD2 (6 bases). Trimming took off 4 bases at V and 4 bases at J, with 17 bases between the two ends. The CDR3 sequence is 14 residues long. Germline values: CDR1 DFQATT, CDR2 SNEGSKA (reference sequence). The CDR3 DNA follows: TGCAGTGCTACCGGGATAGCGGACCTTTACGAGCAGTACTTC. It translates to CSATGIADLYEQYF.

This clonotype was seen a single time. The genes are TRBV27 and TRBJ1-2, with D unclear. The V gene's germline CDR1 is MNHEY and CDR2 SMNVEV (reference sequence). CDR3 length equals 13 residues. The V end was cut by 4 bases, the J end by 3 bases, with 9 bases between. CDR3 bases: TGTGCCAGCAGTTCGAGAGGGTACTATGGCTACACCTTC. Amino acid sequence: CASSSRGYYGYTF.

This clonotype showed up many times. V usage is TRBV5-1 and J usage is TRBJ2-1; D may be TRBD2 (5 bases). Trimming left V 3 bases short and J 9 bases short, with 10 bases between. The CDR3 is made up of 12 amino acids. Germline lookup yields CDR1 SGHRS and CDR2 YFSETQ. CDR3 amino acids: CASSSIGVEQFF. For the CDR3, the DNA is TGCGCCAGCAGCTCAATCGGGGTTGAGCAGTTCTTC. Using reference TRBV5-1 and TRBJ2-1 for the parts outside the CDR3, the full variable domain is KAGVTQTPRYLIKTRGQQVTLSCSPISGHRSVSWYQQTPGQGLQFLFEYFSETQRNKGNFPGRFSGRQFSNSRSEMNVSTLELGDSALYLCASSSIGVEQFFGPGTRLTVL.

This clonotype was seen more than once but under ten times. V and J are TRBV12-3 or TRBV12-4 and TRBJ2-7; no clear D. The CDR3 runs to 12 residues. Trimming left V 3 bases short and J 7 bases short, with 10 bases between. CDR3 residues: CASSFGSLEQYF. As DNA, the CDR3 is TGTGCCAGCAGTTTTGGCTCTCTTGAGCAGTACTTC.

This clonotype was observed many times. This rearrangement joins TRBV18 to TRBJ1-4; D ambiguous. The V gene lost 2 bases and the J gene lost 0 bases, with 7 bases spanning the gap. The CDR3 has 15 residues. Germline loops: CDR1 KGHSH, CDR2 LQKENI. The CDR3 loop reads CASSPYTATNEKLFF. Here the CDR3 DNA reads TGTGCCAGCTCACCATACACCGCAACTAATGAAAAACTGTTTTTT.

This clonotype was observed many times. The chain combines TRBV7-2 with TRBJ1-2; 7 nucleotides line up with TRBD1. The germline V gene has CDR1 SGHTA and CDR2 FQGNSA. V shed 5 bases, J shed 8 bases, and the junction held 8 bases outside the gene matches. This CDR3 has 13 residues. In DNA form, the CDR3 reads TGTGCCAGCAGCCCAGACAGGGTTTCCGGCTACACCTTC. It is translated as CASSPDRVSGYTF.

This clonotype was observed many times. This chain uses TRBV27 with TRBJ1-2, with unresolved D. The CDR3 is made up of 12 amino acids. The germline gives CDR1 MNHEY, CDR2 SMNVEV (reference sequence). Trimming removed 8 bases at V and 2 bases at J, with 9 bases between. The CDR3 coding sequence is TGTGCCAGCGGACTTTACAACTATGGCTACACCTTC. Translated, it gives CASGLYNYGYTF.

This clonotype was seen many times. The genes are TRBV12-3 or TRBV12-4 and TRBJ2-7, with unresolved D. V lost 3 bases and J 3 bases, leaving 6 bases between the germline ends. The CDR3 runs 12 residues. The CDR3 region has the DNA TGTGCCAGCAGTTTTGTGGGCTACGAGCAGTACTTC. Its translation is CASSFVGYEQYF.